This paragraph covers one T cell receptor beta chain sequence. Its specificity is not known. The CDR3 spans 14 residues. V was cut by 0 bases and J by 7 bases, with 13 bases left in between. From germline, CDR1 is DFQATT and CDR2 SNEGSKA (reference sequence). This sample stems from a study of T cell repertoires in cytomegalovirus infection. TCRdb called the reads again in MiXCR, with one record for every CDR3 protein. Counted here are about 920,000 distinct CDR3 sequences, approximately 30% occurring once; the ten biggest clones make up about an eighth. The source material was cultured CD8+ T cells from PBMCs, sampled from culture after CMV antigen stimulation. The J gene is TRBJ1-5, the V gene TRBV20-1; D is ambiguous. This sequence was found in a human donor in good health (CMV status not recorded). Some clones in this sample may be carry-over from other donors' samples. The DNA for the CDR3 is TGCAGTGCTAGAGATCAACGGGGTCAACAGCCCCAGCATTTT. Translating gives CSARDQRGQQPQHF.